Listed here are 25 T cell receptor beta chains from one sample, sequenced in a study of control samples from healthy donors and cancer patients. Assay used: immunoSEQ multiplex PCR; TCRdb lists only in-frame clones, some missing. This table has about 38,000 clones, around 82% appearing once. Specimen: PBMCs. The receptors were gathered from a woman aged 60-75 years with lung cancer.

V usage is TRBV2 and J usage is TRBJ1-6; TRBD1 aligns across 7 bases. Germline CDR1 and CDR2: SNHLY and FYNNEI. CDR3 length equals 15 residues. V shed 5 bases and J 7 bases; nucleotides not matched to a gene: 8. The CDR3 coding sequence is TGTGCCAGCAGTTCACAGGGGATGCGCAATTCACCCCTCCACTTT. Its translation: CASSSQGMRNSPLHF.

The chain carries TRBV29-1 and TRBJ1-2; unclear D gene. Looked up from germline, CDR1 is SQVTM and CDR2 is ANQGSEA. The CDR3 has 11 amino acids. Trimming cost V 6 bases and J 7 bases, with 12 bases left between them. CDR3 nucleotides: TGCAGCGTGGAGCGGGGTATTGGCTACACCTTC. It translates to CSVERGIGYTF.

The chain combines TRBV2 with TRBJ1-5; maybe TRBD1 (6 bases). Germline CDR1 SNHLY, CDR2 FYNNEI. Trimming shortened V by 7 bases and J by 4 bases, and 11 bases separated the two germline ends. CDR3 size: 13 residues. The CDR3 here is CASTTQGNQPQHF. The DNA of the CDR3 is TGTGCCAGCACCACACAGGGAAATCAGCCCCAGCATTTT.

The J gene is TRBJ2-7, the V gene TRBV5-1; D is perhaps TRBD1 (6 bases). V lost 1 base, J lost 4 bases, and 12 bases lay in between. CDR1 is SGHRS, CDR2 YFSETQ, per germline. The CDR3 consists of 14 residues. The CDR3 here is CASSLSPGDYEQYF. The CDR3 DNA follows: TGCGCCAGCAGCTTGTCCCCAGGGGATTACGAGCAGTACTTC.

This chain joins TRBV7-9 and TRBJ2-7, with unresolved D. This CDR3 is built from 13 residues. In germline, CDR1 is SEHNR, CDR2 FQNEAQ (reference sequence). The germline V and J ends were trimmed by 4 bases and 3 bases, with 10 bases remaining between them. The CDR3 nucleotides read TGTGCCAGCAGCTCCGAGGCCCTCTACGAGCAGTACTTC. Its translation: CASSSEALYEQYF.

A few counts support this clone. The chain has TRBV9 and TRBJ2-5, with 10 bases fitting TRBD1. The CDR3 contains 15 residues. Trimming at V came to 3 bases and at J to 2 bases, leaving 4 bases not matched to a gene. Germline CDR1 and CDR2: SGDLS and YYNGEE. The CDR3 DNA reads as TGTGCCAGCAGCGGGGGACAGGGGAATCAAGAGACCCAGTACTTC. This codes for CASSGGQGNQETQYF.

The chain recombines TRBV5-1 with TRBJ2-1, with 11 bases that match TRBD1. Per germline, CDR1 SGHRS and CDR2 YFSETQ. This CDR3 has 16 amino acids. V shed 4 bases, J shed 2 bases, and the junction held 5 bases outside the gene matches. The CDR3 reads CASSPGTGGTYNEQFF. Here the CDR3 DNA reads TGCGCCAGCAGCCCCGGGACAGGGGGTACCTACAATGAGCAGTTCTTC.

V and J are TRBV5-1 and TRBJ1-4, with D tentatively TRBD1 (5 bases). Germline V gives CDR1 SGHRS, CDR2 YFSETQ. The ends were cut back, 2 bases at V and 2 bases at J, with 7 bases in the middle. This CDR3 region has 14 residues. CDR3 protein: CASSLRGTNEKLFF. CDR3 nucleotide sequence: TGCGCCAGCAGCTTAAGGGGCACTAATGAAAAACTGTTTTTT.

The chain has TRBV4-1 and TRBJ2-5; D might be TRBD1 (5 bases). V was pared by 0 bases and J by 3 bases, with 11 bases between. This CDR3 is built from 15 residues. The germline gives CDR1 MGHRA, CDR2 YSYEKL. The CDR3 DNA reads as TGCGCCAGCAGCCAAGACAACGACAGAGAAGAGACCCAGTACTTC. It specifies CASSQDNDREETQYF.

This chain uses TRBV11-2 with TRBJ2-7; 11 bases line up with TRBD2. V lost 8 bases and J lost 4; bases outside the gene matches: 13. The germline V gene encodes CDR1 SGHAT and CDR2 FQNNGV. The CDR3 extends over 16 amino acids. CDR3 DNA sequence: TGTGCCAGCGGTAGACTAGCGGGGCCGAGACTTTACGAGCAGTACTTC. Its protein product is CASGRLAGPRLYEQYF.

The chain recombines TRBV11-2 with TRBJ1-1, with a tentative D call TRBD1 (5 bases). The length of the CDR3 is 14 residues. Germline lookup yields CDR1 SGHAT and CDR2 FQNNGV. The ends were cut back, 0 bases at V and 7 bases at J, with 12 bases in the middle. CDR3 in DNA: TGTGCCAGCAGCTTAGATGGGGGTCTCCTTGAAGCTTTCTTT. This gives the protein CASSLDGGLLEAFF.

The V call is TRBV4-1, the J call TRBJ1-5; D ambiguous. Trimming took off 4 bases at V and 3 bases at J, with 13 bases between the two ends. There are 15 residues in the CDR3. The germline gives CDR1 MGHRA, CDR2 YSYEKL. The CDR3 DNA follows: TGCGCCAGCAGCCCACATGCGGGAGTCAATCAGCCCCAGCATTTT. Its protein product is CASSPHAGVNQPQHF.

In this sample, this clone turned up once. The chain carries TRBV7-6 and TRBJ2-3; the D call may be TRBD1 or TRBD2 (5 bases each). The CDR3 covers 12 residues. Per the germline V gene, CDR1 is SGHVS and CDR2 is FNYEAQ. The V end lost 5 bases, the J end lost 4 bases, and 7 bases lay between the germline ends. The CDR3 DNA is TGTGCCAGCAGCCAGGGAGCAGATACGCAGTATTTT. It is translated as CASSQGADTQYF.

This clone was recorded once. The CDR3 DNA reads TGTGCCAGCAGCATAACCGGGACTATATCCTACGAGCAGTACTTC. Its translation: CASSITGTISYEQYF. The rearrangement uses TRBV27 and TRBJ2-7; 7 positions agree with TRBD2. This CDR3 has 15 amino acids. Trimming took 6 bases from V and 1 from J; bases not matched to a gene: 9. The V gene's germline CDR1 is MNHEY and CDR2 SMNVEV (reference sequence).

V is TRBV12-3 or TRBV12-4 and J is TRBJ1-6; D not certain. The CDR3 covers 13 residues. The V end was cut by 4 bases, the J end by 7 bases, with 8 bases between. The CDR3 bases are TGTGCCAGCAGTTACCGGCCCAATTCACCCCTCCACTTT. Amino acids: CASSYRPNSPLHF.

The chain uses TRBV6-6 and TRBJ2-1; no reliable D call. Germline CDR1 and CDR2: MNHNY and SVGAGI (reference sequence). This CDR3 region has 11 residues. V lost 6 bases and J 10 bases, leaving 10 bases between the germline ends. The CDR3 loop is CASRLMGEQFF. CDR3 coding DNA: TGTGCCAGCAGGCTGATGGGAGAGCAGTTCTTC.

The rearrangement joins TRBV5-1 to TRBJ1-2; a weak D match, TRBD1 (6 bases). Germline CDR1 reads SGHRS; CDR2 reads YFSETQ. The V end lost 2 bases, the J end lost 3 bases, and 14 bases lay between the germline ends. The CDR3 length is 15 residues. The CDR3 DNA follows: TGCGCCAGCAGCTTTGGGACAAGGATCTACTATGGCTACACCTTC. Protein product: CASSFGTRIYYGYTF.

The rearrangement links TRBV14 to TRBJ1-2, with D hard to call. Trimming shortened V by 0 bases and J by 5 bases, and 4 bases separated the two germline ends. Germline V gene data show CDR1 as SGHDN and CDR2 as FVKESK. The CDR3 has 12 amino acids. CDR3 loop: CASSQDRYGYTF. The CDR3 DNA sequence: TGTGCCAGCAGCCAAGACCGGTATGGCTACACCTTC.

V usage is TRBV7-9 and J usage is TRBJ2-3; maybe TRBD2 (5 bases). There are 10 residues in the CDR3. Germline loops: CDR1 SEHNR, CDR2 FQNEAQ (reference sequence). The V end was cut by 8 bases, the J end by 6 bases, with 6 bases between. CDR3 in DNA: TGTGCCAGCGGAGGCGATACGCAGTATTTT. Protein: CASGGDTQYF.

V gene TRBV30 combines with J gene TRBJ1-6; D is ambiguous. The CDR3 contains 14 residues. V shed 0 bases and J shed 10 bases, with 13 bases lying between them. CDR1 GTSNPN and CDR2 SVGIG come from the germline V gene (reference sequence). CDR3 nucleotide sequence: TGTGCCTGGAGTGTTGCGGGTCAAGGATCACCCCTCCACTTT. Its protein product is CAWSVAGQGSPLHF.

V gene TRBV19 combines with J gene TRBJ1-5; 9 bases are shared with TRBD1. V lost 3 bases to trimming and J lost 4 bases; unmatched junction nucleotides: 1. CDR3 length equals 14 residues. Germline CDR1 reads LNHDA; CDR2 reads SQIVND (reference sequence). CDR3 DNA sequence: TGTGCCAGTAGTATTGGACAGGGGAATCAGCCCCAGCATTTT. This sequence encodes CASSIGQGNQPQHF.

V is TRBV9 and J is TRBJ1-4, with 7 bases fitting TRBD1. With V trimmed by 4 bases and J by 6 bases, 18 bases remained unmatched. The CDR3 totals 18 residues. Germline V gene lookup returns CDR1 SGDLS and CDR2 YYNGEE. The DNA of the CDR3 is TGTGCCAGCAGCCCTTGGACAGGCTTCAAGGGTACCGATGAAAAACTGTTTTTT. Its translation: CASSPWTGFKGTDEKLFF.

The gene calls are TRBV27 and TRBJ2-6, with D perhaps matching TRBD2 (5 bases). Germline V gives CDR1 MNHEY, CDR2 SMNVEV (reference sequence). Between the trimmed V and J ends, which lost 2 bases and 4 bases, there was a span of 21 bases. The CDR3 is made up of 19 amino acids. CDR3: CASSLKGGQVLGGANVLTF. The CDR3 nucleotides read TGTGCCAGCAGTTTAAAAGGCGGGCAGGTTCTAGGAGGGGCCAACGTCCTGACTTTC.

V usage is TRBV6-5 and J usage is TRBJ1-2, with no clear D. The CDR3 consists of 13 residues. Germline V gene lookup returns CDR1 MNHEY and CDR2 SVGAGI. The germline V and J ends were trimmed by 6 bases and 4 bases, with 12 bases remaining between them. DNA of the CDR3: TGTGCCAGCAGCCCCGGGATCGGCTATGGCTACACCTTC. Translating it yields CASSPGIGYGYTF.

The chain has TRBV7-9 and TRBJ1-2; 8 nucleotides align to TRBD1. Germline CDR1 is SEHNR and CDR2 is FQNEAQ (reference sequence). The CDR3 is 16 residues long. The J segment lost 8 bases and the V segment lost 5 bases, leaving 16 bases of the junction unmatched. CDR3 nucleotide sequence: TGTGCCAGCAGCCCACCGAGGGACAGGCCCCAGGGCGGCTACACCTTC. It encodes CASSPPRDRPQGGYTF.